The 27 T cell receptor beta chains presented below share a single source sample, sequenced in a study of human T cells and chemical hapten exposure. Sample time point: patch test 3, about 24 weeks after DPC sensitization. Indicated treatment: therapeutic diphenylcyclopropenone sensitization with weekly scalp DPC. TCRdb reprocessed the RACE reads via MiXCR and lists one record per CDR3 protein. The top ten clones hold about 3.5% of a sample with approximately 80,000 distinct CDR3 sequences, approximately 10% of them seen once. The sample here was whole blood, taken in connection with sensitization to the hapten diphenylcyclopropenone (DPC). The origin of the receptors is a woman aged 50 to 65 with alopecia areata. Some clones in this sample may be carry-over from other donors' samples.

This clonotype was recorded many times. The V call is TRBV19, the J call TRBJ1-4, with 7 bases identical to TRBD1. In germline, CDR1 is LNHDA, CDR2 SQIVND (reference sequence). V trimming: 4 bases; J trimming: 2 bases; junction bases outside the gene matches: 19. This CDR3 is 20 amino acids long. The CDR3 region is CASSTGTVRRASRTNEKLFF. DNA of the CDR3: TGTGCCAGTAGTACCGGGACAGTCCGAAGGGCTAGTCGCACTAATGAAAAACTGTTTTTT.

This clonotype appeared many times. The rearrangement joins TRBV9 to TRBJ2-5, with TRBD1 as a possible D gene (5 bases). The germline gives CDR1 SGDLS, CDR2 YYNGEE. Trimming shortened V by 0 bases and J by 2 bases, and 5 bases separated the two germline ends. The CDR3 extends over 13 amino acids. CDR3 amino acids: CASSVAGQETQYF. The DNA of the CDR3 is TGTGCCAGCAGCGTAGCAGGGCAAGAGACCCAGTACTTC.

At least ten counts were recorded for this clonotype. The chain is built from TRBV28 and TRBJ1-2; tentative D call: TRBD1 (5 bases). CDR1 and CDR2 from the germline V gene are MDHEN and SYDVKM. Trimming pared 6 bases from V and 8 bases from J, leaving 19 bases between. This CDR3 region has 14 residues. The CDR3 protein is CASSWGGAAEGYTF. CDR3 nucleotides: TGTGCCAGCAGCTGGGGCGGGGCAGCGGAAGGCTACACCTTC.

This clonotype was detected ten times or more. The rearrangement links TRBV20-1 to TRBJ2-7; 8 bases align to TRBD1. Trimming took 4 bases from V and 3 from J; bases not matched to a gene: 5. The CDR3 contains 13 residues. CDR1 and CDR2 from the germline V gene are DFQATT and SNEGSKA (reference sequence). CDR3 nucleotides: TGCAGTGCTAAGAGACAGGGGTTCTACGAGCAGTACTTC. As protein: CSAKRQGFYEQYF.

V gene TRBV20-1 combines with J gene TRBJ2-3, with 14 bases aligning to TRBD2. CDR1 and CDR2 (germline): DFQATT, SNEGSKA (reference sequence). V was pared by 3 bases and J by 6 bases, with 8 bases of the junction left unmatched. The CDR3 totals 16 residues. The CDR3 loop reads CSASSGLAGGSDTQYF. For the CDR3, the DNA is TGCAGTGCTAGTTCTGGACTAGCGGGAGGATCGGATACGCAGTATTTT.

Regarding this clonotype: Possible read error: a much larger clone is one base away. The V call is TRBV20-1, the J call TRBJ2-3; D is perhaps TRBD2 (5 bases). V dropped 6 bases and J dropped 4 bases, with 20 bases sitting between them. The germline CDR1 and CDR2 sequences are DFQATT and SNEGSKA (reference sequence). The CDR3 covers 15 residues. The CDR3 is CSAGKVLGSSDTQYF. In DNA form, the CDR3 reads TGCAGTGCCGGGAAGGTCCTAGGGAGCTCAGATACGCAGTATTTT.

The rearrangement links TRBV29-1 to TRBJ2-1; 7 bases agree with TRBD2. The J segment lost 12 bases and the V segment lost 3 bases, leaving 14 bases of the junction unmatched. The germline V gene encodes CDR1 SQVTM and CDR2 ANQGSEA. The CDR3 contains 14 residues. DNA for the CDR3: TGCAGCGTTGATGGTTTAGCGGGCCGTCAGGGGCAGTTCTTC. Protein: CSVDGLAGRQGQFF.

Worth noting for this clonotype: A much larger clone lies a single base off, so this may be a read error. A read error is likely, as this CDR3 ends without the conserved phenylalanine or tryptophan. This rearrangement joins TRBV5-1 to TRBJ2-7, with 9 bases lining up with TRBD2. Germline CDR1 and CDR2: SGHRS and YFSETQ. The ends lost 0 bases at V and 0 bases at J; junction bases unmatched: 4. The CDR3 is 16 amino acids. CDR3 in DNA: TGCGCCAGCAGCTTGGCCCTAGCGGGGAGCTCCTACGAGCAGTACTTA. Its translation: CASSLALAGSSYEQYL.

In DNA form, the CDR3 reads TGTGCCAGCAGCTCTCCGAACACCGGGGAGCTGTTTTTT. Amino acid sequence: CASSSPNTGELFF. The chain is built from TRBV11-2 and TRBJ2-2, with D uncertain. This CDR3 spans 13 amino acids. Trimming removed 4 bases from V and 0 bases from J, with 3 bases in between. Germline V lookup: CDR1 SGHAT, CDR2 FQNNGV.

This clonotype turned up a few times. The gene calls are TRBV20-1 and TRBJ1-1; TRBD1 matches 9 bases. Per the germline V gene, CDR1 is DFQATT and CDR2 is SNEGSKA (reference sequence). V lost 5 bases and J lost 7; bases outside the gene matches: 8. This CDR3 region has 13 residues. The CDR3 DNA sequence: TGCAGTGCTCGCGGACAGGGGCGAATTGAAGCTTTCTTT. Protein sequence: CSARGQGRIEAFF.

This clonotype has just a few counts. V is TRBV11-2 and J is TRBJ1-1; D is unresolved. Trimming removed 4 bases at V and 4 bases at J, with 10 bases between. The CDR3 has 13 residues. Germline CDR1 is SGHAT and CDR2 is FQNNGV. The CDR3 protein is CASSSYEGTEAFF. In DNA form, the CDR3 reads TGTGCCAGCAGCTCTTACGAGGGCACTGAAGCTTTCTTT.

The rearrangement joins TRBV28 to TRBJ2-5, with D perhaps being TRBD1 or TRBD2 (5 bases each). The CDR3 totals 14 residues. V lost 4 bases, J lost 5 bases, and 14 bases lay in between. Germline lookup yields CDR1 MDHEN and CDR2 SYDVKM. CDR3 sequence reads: CASSSPRGPETQYF. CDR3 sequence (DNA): TGTGCCAGCAGTTCCCCGAGGGGACCGGAGACCCAGTACTTC.

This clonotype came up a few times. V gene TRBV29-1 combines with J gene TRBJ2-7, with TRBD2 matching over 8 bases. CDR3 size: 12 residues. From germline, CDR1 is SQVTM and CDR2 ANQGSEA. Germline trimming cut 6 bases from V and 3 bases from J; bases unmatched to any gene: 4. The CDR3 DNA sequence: TGCAGCGTGGGGACTAGTCTCTACGAGCAGTACTTC. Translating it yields CSVGTSLYEQYF.

CDR3 DNA sequence: TGCAGCGTTATCTGGGGGAGTAGTACAGATACGCAGTATTTT. It specifies CSVIWGSSTDTQYF. The chain employs TRBV29-1 and TRBJ2-3; D could derive from TRBD1 or TRBD2 (5 bases each). The CDR3 loop spans 14 amino acids. Germline V gene sequence: CDR1 SQVTM, CDR2 ANQGSEA. Trimming shortened V by 5 bases and J by 3 bases, and 15 bases separated the two germline ends.

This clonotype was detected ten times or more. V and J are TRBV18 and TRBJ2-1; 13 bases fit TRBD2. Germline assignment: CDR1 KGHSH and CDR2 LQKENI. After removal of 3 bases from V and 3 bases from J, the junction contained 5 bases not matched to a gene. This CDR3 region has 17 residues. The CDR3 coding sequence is TGTGCCAGCTCACCCCTAACTAGCGGGGGGGGCTACAATGAGCAGTTCTTC. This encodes CASSPLTSGGGYNEQFF.

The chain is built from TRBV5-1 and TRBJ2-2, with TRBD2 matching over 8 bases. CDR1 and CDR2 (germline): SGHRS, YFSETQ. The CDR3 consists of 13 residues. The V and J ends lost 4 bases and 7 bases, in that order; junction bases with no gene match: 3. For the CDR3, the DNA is TGCGCCAGCAGCCCCGGGACTAGCGGGGAGCTGTTTTTT. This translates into CASSPGTSGELFF.

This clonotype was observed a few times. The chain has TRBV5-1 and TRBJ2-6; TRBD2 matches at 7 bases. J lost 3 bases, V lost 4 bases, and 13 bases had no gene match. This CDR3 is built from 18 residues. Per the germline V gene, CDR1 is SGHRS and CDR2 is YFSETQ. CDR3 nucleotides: TGCGCCAGCAGCCTGGGGCTAGCGGCACGGAGTGGGGCCAACGTCCTGACTTTC. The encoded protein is CASSLGLAARSGANVLTF.

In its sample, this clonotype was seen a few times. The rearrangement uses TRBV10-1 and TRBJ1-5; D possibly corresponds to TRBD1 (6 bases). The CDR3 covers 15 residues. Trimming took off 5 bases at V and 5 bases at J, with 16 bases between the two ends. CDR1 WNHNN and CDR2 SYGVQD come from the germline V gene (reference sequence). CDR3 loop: CASSPGGNLDQPQHF. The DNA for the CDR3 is TGCGCCAGCAGTCCGGGGGGCAACCTCGATCAGCCCCAGCATTTT.

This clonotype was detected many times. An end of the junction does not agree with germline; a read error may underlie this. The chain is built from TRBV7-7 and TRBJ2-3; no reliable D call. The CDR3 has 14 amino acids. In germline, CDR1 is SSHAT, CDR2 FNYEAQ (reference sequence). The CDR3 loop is CASSLNTGTDTQYF. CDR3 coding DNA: TGTGCTAGCAGCTTAAATACCGGCACAGATACGCAGTATTTT.

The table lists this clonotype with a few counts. The CDR3, as DNA: TGCAGCGTTGGAGGGGCTGTCGAGACCCAGTACTTC. This translates into CSVGGAVETQYF. V usage is TRBV29-1 and J usage is TRBJ2-5, with D perhaps TRBD1 or TRBD2 (5 bases each). This CDR3 region has 12 residues. Germline CDR1 SQVTM, CDR2 ANQGSEA. V dropped 4 bases and J dropped 5 bases, with 11 bases sitting between them.

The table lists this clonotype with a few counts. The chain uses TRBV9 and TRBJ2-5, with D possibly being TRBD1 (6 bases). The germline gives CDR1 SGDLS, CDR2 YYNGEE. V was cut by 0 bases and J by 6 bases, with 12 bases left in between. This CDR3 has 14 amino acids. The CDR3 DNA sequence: TGTGCCAGCAGCGTAGATACAGGGTGGAAGACCCAGTACTTC. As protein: CASSVDTGWKTQYF.

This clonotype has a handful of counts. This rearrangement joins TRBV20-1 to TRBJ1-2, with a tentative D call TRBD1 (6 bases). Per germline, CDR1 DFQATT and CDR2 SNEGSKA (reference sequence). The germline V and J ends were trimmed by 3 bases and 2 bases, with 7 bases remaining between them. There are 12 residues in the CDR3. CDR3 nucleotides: TGCAGTGCTAGTACAGGGAACTATGGCTACACCTTC. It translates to CSASTGNYGYTF.

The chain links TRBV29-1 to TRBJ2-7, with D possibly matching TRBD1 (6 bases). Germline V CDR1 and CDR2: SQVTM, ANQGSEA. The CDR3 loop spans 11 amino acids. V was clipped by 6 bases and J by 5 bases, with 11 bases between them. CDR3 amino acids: CSVRTADEQYF. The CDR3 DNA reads TGCAGCGTCAGGACAGCTGACGAGCAGTACTTC.

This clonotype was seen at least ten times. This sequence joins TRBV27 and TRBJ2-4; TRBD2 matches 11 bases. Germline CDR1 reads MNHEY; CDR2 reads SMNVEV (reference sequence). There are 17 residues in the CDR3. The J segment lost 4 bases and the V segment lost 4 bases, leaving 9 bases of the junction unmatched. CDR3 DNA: TGTGCCAGCAGTTCCATGACTAGCGGGATTGGTAAAAACATTCAGTACTTC. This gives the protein CASSSMTSGIGKNIQYF.

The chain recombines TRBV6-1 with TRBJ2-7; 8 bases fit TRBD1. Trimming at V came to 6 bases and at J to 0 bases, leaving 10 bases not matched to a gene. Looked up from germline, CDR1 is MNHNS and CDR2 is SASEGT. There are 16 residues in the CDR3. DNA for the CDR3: TGTGCCAGCAGAGGATCGAGACAGGGGAGCTCCTACGAGCAGTACTTC. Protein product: CASRGSRQGSSYEQYF.

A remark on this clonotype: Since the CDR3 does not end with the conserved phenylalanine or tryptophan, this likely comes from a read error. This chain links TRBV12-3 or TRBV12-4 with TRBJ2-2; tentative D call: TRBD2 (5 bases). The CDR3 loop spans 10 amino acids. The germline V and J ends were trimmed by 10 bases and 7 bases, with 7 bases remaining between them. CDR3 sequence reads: CAIRGGELFL. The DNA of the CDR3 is TGTGCCATTCGGGGCGGGGAGCTGTTTCTT.

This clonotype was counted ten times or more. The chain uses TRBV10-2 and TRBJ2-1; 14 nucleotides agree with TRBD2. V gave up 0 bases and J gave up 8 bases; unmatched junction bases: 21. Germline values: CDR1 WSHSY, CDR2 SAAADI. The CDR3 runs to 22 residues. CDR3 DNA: TGCGCCAGCAGTGAGTCTATCCTCGCAGGGACTAGCGGGAGATCCGATCGTGATGAGCAGTTCTTC. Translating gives CASSESILAGTSGRSDRDEQFF.